This is a list of T cell receptor beta chains from one sample in a study of metastatic and nonmetastatic thyroid tumors. Via MiXCR, TCRdb re-called the PCR reads. The sample has about 14,000 clones, roughly 12% seen once; the top ten hold roughly 15%. The sequencing sample was made of blood. The source of these receptors is a female donor with papillary thyroid cancer or a benign thyroid nodule (not recorded which). Some clones in this sample may be carry-over from other donors' samples. CDR3s include the opening cysteine and the closing phenylalanine or tryptophan. A D gene is named only where the DNA matches it firmly. Not all rows give a size; the values are once, few, many and, for expanded clones, a class.

clone size	V gene	CDR3 length	J gene	D gene	CDR3 DNA	CDR3 protein
many	TRBV28	14	TRBJ2-7	-	TGTGCCAGCAGTCGGACAGTAATCTCCTACGAGCAGTACTTC	CASSRTVISYEQYF
-	TRBV6-1	10	TRBJ2-1	-	TGTGCCAGCGTGGGTGATGAGCAGTTCTTC	CASVGDEQFF
many	TRBV6-1	15	TRBJ2-3	TRBD1	TGTGCCAGCAGTGTAGGGGGCGCGAGCACAGATACGCAGTATTTT	CASSVGGASTDTQYF
-	TRBV20-1	14	TRBJ2-7	-	TGCAGTGCTAGACTGGAGTATCCCACCTACGAGCAGTACTTC	CSARLEYPTYEQYF
many	TRBV28	13	TRBJ2-4	-	TGTGCCAGTACAGGGGAGGACAAAAACATTCAGTACTTC	CASTGEDKNIQYF
many	TRBV20-1	16	TRBJ2-5	-	TGCAGTGCCTATGTCAACTTCGGGGGCGCGGCGGAGACCCAGTACTTC	CSAYVNFGGAAETQYF
-	TRBV9	18	TRBJ2-2	TRBD2	TGTGCCAGCAGCGTAGCCCCGACTAGCGGGGGGGGTGCCGGGGAGCTGTTTTTT	CASSVAPTSGGGAGELFF
few	TRBV12-3/TRBV12-4	14	TRBJ2-5	-	TGTGCCAGCAGTAAGGGACACTCCCAAGAGACCCAGTACTTC	CASSKGHSQETQYF
many	TRBV20-1	14	TRBJ1-6	TRBD1	TGCAGTTCCTCAACGGGACAGGGCTATTCACCCCTCCACTTT	CSSSTGQGYSPLHF
many	TRBV29-1	12	TRBJ2-3	-	TGCAGCGTTGGACAGGGAGGGGATACGCAGTATTTT	CSVGQGGDTQYF
few	TRBV12-3/TRBV12-4	12	TRBJ2-2	-	TGTGCCAGCAGTTTAGACGCCGGGGAGCTGTTTTTT	CASSLDAGELFF
medium-sized	TRBV2	13	TRBJ2-7	-	TGTGCCAGCAGTGACCCGACCAGATACGAGCAGTACTTC	CASSDPTRYEQYF
medium-sized	TRBV6-1	14	TRBJ2-2	-	TGTGCCAGCAGTGAGGGGGGAGACACCGGGGAGCTGTTTTTT	CASSEGGDTGELFF
many	TRBV10-1	13	TRBJ1-4	-	TGCGCCAGAACGGGCGGGACTAATGAAAAACTGTTTTTT	CARTGGTNEKLFF
medium-sized	TRBV6-1	13	TRBJ1-2	-	TGTGCCAGCAGCCGGACGAGGAACTATGGCTACACCTTC	CASSRTRNYGYTF
few	TRBV6-2/TRBV6-3	15	TRBJ1-3	-	TGTGCCAGCAGTTACTCCGGGACGGTTGGAAACACCATATATTTT	CASSYSGTVGNTIYF
medium-sized	TRBV28	14	TRBJ1-6	TRBD1	TGTGCCAGCAGTACGGGACAGAATAATTCACCCCTCCACTTT	CASSTGQNNSPLHF
medium-sized	TRBV10-2	13	TRBJ2-1	TRBD2	TGCGCCAGCAGACTAGCGGGAGAAGCTGAGCAGTTCTTC	CASRLAGEAEQFF
few	TRBV6-1	16	TRBJ1-5	-	TGTGCCAGCAGTGGGAGTCGGGTTAACAGCAATCAGCCCCAGCATTTT	CASSGSRVNSNQPQHF
many	TRBV9	14	TRBJ2-5	TRBD1	TGTGCCAGCAGCACCGCAGGGGGTACAGAGACCCAGTACTTC	CASSTAGGTETQYF
medium-sized	TRBV5-1	16	TRBJ1-3	TRBD1	TGCGCCAGCAGCTTGGAGGGGACAGGGTCTGGAAACACCATATATTTT	CASSLEGTGSGNTIYF
-	TRBV15	16	TRBJ1-5	-	TGTGCCACCAGCGGCGGGGGTGGGCAGTTGGGTCAGCCCCAGCATTTT	CATSGGGGQLGQPQHF
many	TRBV19	17	TRBJ2-2	TRBD1	TGTGCCAGCCGACAGGGTTGGGGTACGGCGAACACCGGGGAGCTGTTTTTT	CASRQGWGTANTGELFF
-	TRBV9	13	TRBJ1-1	-	TGTGCCAGCAGCCCTCCCGGTAACACTGAAGCTCTCTTT	CASSPPGNTEALF
many	TRBV11-3	15	TRBJ2-1	TRBD2	TGTGCCAGCAGCTTAGGGAGCGGGAGAGGGTATGAGCAGTTCTTC	CASSLGSGRGYEQFF
many	TRBV27	14	TRBJ1-6	-	TGTGCCAGCGGCCGACAGGAACGAAATTCACCCCTCCACTTT	CASGRQERNSPLHF
medium-sized	TRBV28	14	TRBJ2-1	-	TGTGCCAGCAGTTCGCCTAGGGGGATGGTTGAGCAGTTCTTC	CASSSPRGMVEQFF
many	TRBV11-2	15	TRBJ1-3	-	TGTGCCAGCAGCCCGTATATGAGCTCTGGAAACACCATATATTTT	CASSPYMSSGNTIYF
medium-sized	TRBV2	14	TRBJ2-3	TRBD2	TGTGCCAGCAGTACCATAAGCGGGGGGGATACGCAGTATTTT	CASSTISGGDTQYF
many	TRBV5-1	13	TRBJ2-7	-	TGCGCCAGCAGCTTGGGCCAATGGACTGAGCAGTACTTC	CASSLGQWTEQYF
few	TRBV6-2/TRBV6-3	16	TRBJ2-7	TRBD2	TGTGCCAGCAGTTACTCGGCTAGCGGGACGGTGGGCGAGCAGTACTTC	CASSYSASGTVGEQYF
many	TRBV11-2	14	TRBJ1-2	TRBD1	TGTGCCAGCAGCCCACAGGGGGCGAGCTATGGCTACACCTTC	CASSPQGASYGYTF
few	TRBV2	14	TRBJ2-7	TRBD2	TGTGCCAGCAGTTTCGCTAGCGGAAAATACGAGCAGTACTTC	CASSFASGKYEQYF
-	TRBV10-3	17	TRBJ1-2	TRBD1	TGTGCCATCAGTGAGTCCCCCTACCGGACAGGGGTTTTGCGCTACACCTTC	CAISESPYRTGVLRYTF
few	TRBV28	14	TRBJ2-7	TRBD2	TGTGCCAGCAGTGATAGCGGGCAAAGCTACGAGCAGTACTTC	CASSDSGQSYEQYF
many	TRBV3-1	14	TRBJ2-7	-	TGTGCCAGCAGCCTATTGACTTCGACCTACGAGCAGTACTTC	CASSLLTSTYEQYF
many	TRBV11-3	16	TRBJ1-4	-	TGTGCCAGCAGCTCCGGGACTCTTGCAACTAATGAAAAACTGTTTTTT	CASSSGTLATNEKLFF
many	TRBV4-1	15	TRBJ2-7	-	TGCGCCAGCAGCCAAGGTTGGCGGGAAGGTAACGAGCAGTACTTC	CASSQGWREGNEQYF
many	TRBV20-1	11	TRBJ2-5	-	TGCAGTGCCCAAGGCCAAGAGACCCAGTACTTC	CSAQGQETQYF
medium-sized	TRBV6-1	15	TRBJ2-7	TRBD2	TGTGCCAGCAGGTTGCTGGGGCGGGGGGGAGACGAGCAGTACTTC	CASRLLGRGGDEQYF
few	TRBV10-2	15	TRBJ2-3	TRBD2	TGCGCTAGCAGTGAGTCGGGAGGCAACACAGATACGCATTATTTT	CASSESGGNTDTHYF
many	TRBV9	16	TRBJ1-6	-	TGTGCCAGCAGCGTAGCTCCACGGCCCTATAATTCACCCCTCCACTTT	CASSVAPRPYNSPLHF
few	TRBV12-3/TRBV12-4	13	TRBJ2-2	-	TGTGCCAGCAAGAGCCGGAGGACCGGGGAGCCGTTTTTT	CASKSRRTGEPFF
medium-sized	TRBV6-1	15	TRBJ2-5	TRBD2	TGTGCCAGCAGTATAACTAGCGGGAGGCAAGAGACCCAGTACTTC	CASSITSGRQETQYF
many	TRBV4-2	16	TRBJ2-2	-	TGTGCCAGCAGCCAAGATTGGACGGGCTACACCGGGGAGCTGTTTTTT	CASSQDWTGYTGELFF
many	TRBV11-2	13	TRBJ2-7	-	TGTGCCAGCAGCTTCGACCTACTTAGCGAGCAGTACTTC	CASSFDLLSEQYF
-	TRBV30	15	TRBJ1-2	-	TGTGCCTGGAGTAGCTCTATCAGGGGAGTGGATGGCTACACCTTC	CAWSSSIRGVDGYTF
many	TRBV12-3/TRBV12-4	14	TRBJ1-6	-	TGTGCCAGCAGTTTAAACAGGTTAAGTTCACCCCTCCACTTT	CASSLNRLSSPLHF
many	TRBV7-2	15	TRBJ2-5	TRBD2	TGTGCCAGCAGCTTACTAGCGGGAGTCTGGGAGACCCAGTACTTC	CASSLLAGVWETQYF
many	TRBV20-1	13	TRBJ1-2	TRBD1	TGCAGTGCACAGGGGCCAGAAGACTATGGCTACACCTTC	CSAQGPEDYGYTF
many	TRBV19	15	TRBJ2-1	-	TGTGCCAGTAGTATGGGCAGTTCGGTCTACAATGAGCAGTTCTTC	CASSMGSSVYNEQFF
medium-sized	TRBV28	14	TRBJ1-2	-	TGTGCCAGCAGGGCAATAGGGCAGCCCTATGGCTACACCTTC	CASRAIGQPYGYTF
many	TRBV6-8	15	TRBJ1-5	-	TGTGCCAGCTTTCGAATCCCTAATAGCAATCAGCCCCAGCATTTT	CASFRIPNSNQPQHF
-	TRBV20-1	14	TRBJ2-3	-	TGCATTGCCAGAGGGATCGGGAGTACAGATACTCAGTATTTT	CIARGIGSTDTQYF